Presented here are 16 T cell receptor beta chains from one specimen sequenced in a study of blood T cell repertoires in COVID-19. Clones were read by immunoSEQ multiplex PCR, and TCRdb kept only the in-frame ones, dropping some. The table lists around 330,000 clones, 85% of them singletons. The sequencing input was PBMCs or T cells enriched from blood (not recorded which). The receptors shown here come from a woman aged 25 to 39 who had been exposed to COVID-19.

The V call is TRBV2, the J call TRBJ2-3, with TRBD2 matching 7 bases. Losses at the gene ends were 7 bases for V and 2 bases for J; bases not matched to a gene: 6. The length of the CDR3 is 14 residues. Germline lookup yields CDR1 SNHLY and CDR2 FYNNEI. The CDR3 here is CASNPSGLTDTQYF. The CDR3 DNA is TGTGCCAGCAACCCTAGCGGTCTCACAGATACGCAGTATTTT.

Only a few counts were recorded for this clone. V gene TRBV2 combines with J gene TRBJ2-1; TRBD1 is a possible D gene (6 bases). The germline V gene has CDR1 SNHLY and CDR2 FYNNEI. V was pared by 7 bases and J by 8 bases, with 15 bases between. The CDR3 has 13 residues. The CDR3 DNA is TGTGCCAGCACCACCCTACCAGGGGATGAGCAGTTCTTC. It is translated as CASTTLPGDEQFF.

The chain links TRBV12-5 to TRBJ1-3; TRBD1 aligns across 8 bases. This CDR3 comprises 16 residues. The J segment lost 5 bases and the V segment lost 6 bases, leaving 12 bases of the junction unmatched. Per germline, CDR1 LGHNT and CDR2 FRNRAP. CDR3 loop: CASGLWEDRGRNTIYF. The CDR3 coding sequence is TGTGCTAGTGGGTTGTGGGAAGACAGGGGCAGAAACACCATATATTTT.

The chain joins TRBV28 to TRBJ1-5, with TRBD1 as a possible D gene (5 bases). V was shortened by 6 bases and J by 0 bases, with 18 bases between the two germline ends. In germline, CDR1 is MDHEN, CDR2 SYDVKM. The CDR3 is 17 residues long. The CDR3 coding sequence is TGTGCCAGCAGACCCCATGGGGGAGGATATAGCAATCAGCCCCAGCATTTT. Translation: CASRPHGGGYSNQPQHF.

The chain combines TRBV28 with TRBJ1-2; D not resolved. Germline V CDR1 and CDR2: MDHEN, SYDVKM. This CDR3 contains 15 residues. Trimming stripped 5 bases from V and 0 bases from J, with 13 bases between. The CDR3 is CASSRPSEANYGYTF. In DNA form, the CDR3 reads TGTGCCAGCAGTCGCCCGTCTGAGGCTAACTATGGCTACACCTTC.

V gene TRBV30 combines with J gene TRBJ1-3; D uncertain. CDR3 size: 13 residues. The germline V gene has CDR1 GTSNPN and CDR2 SVGIG (reference sequence). V shed 1 base and J shed 4 bases, with 8 bases lying between them. Here the CDR3 reads CAWSGAGGNTIYF. The DNA of the CDR3 is TGTGCCTGGAGTGGAGCAGGCGGAAACACCATATATTTT.

This clone showed up just once. V and J are TRBV5-1 and TRBJ2-2; 13 bases line up with TRBD2. CDR3 length: 18 residues. V gave up 4 bases and J gave up 4 bases; unmatched junction bases: 10. Germline V lookup: CDR1 SGHRS, CDR2 YFSETQ. The CDR3 here is CASSLGLAGSRSTGELFF. The DNA of the CDR3 is TGCGCCAGCAGCCTGGGACTAGCGGGAAGCCGCAGCACCGGGGAGCTGTTTTTT.

V gene TRBV5-6 combines with J gene TRBJ1-6; 7 nucleotides agree with TRBD1. The CDR3 has 14 amino acids. V was clipped by 2 bases and J by 10 bases; unmatched bases: 6. The germline gives CDR1 SGHDT, CDR2 YYEEEE. CDR3 in DNA: TGTGCCAGCAGCTTCGGGGCAGGGGGATCACCCCTCCACTTT. It specifies CASSFGAGGSPLHF.

The chain couples TRBV7-8 to TRBJ2-1, with D possibly TRBD2 on 7 matching bases. Germline CDR1 is SGHVS and CDR2 is FQNEAQ. Trimming stripped 2 bases from V and 6 bases from J, with 20 bases between. The CDR3 length is 17 residues. The CDR3 is CASSLYARGTNPNEQFF. The CDR3 coding sequence is TGTGCCAGCAGCTTATACGCTAGGGGGACTAATCCCAATGAGCAGTTCTTC.

The chain uses TRBV30 and TRBJ2-1; 9 positions match TRBD1. CDR1 is GTSNPN, CDR2 SVGIG, per germline (reference sequence). The CDR3 loop spans 16 amino acids. With 5 bases clipped from V and 4 bases from J, the junction kept 12 bases outside the gene matches. Here the CDR3 reads CAWDREPGQGYNEQFF. The CDR3 nucleotides are TGTGCCTGGGACAGGGAACCGGGACAGGGATACAATGAGCAGTTCTTC.

This clone was seen a few times. The rearrangement links TRBV5-1 to TRBJ2-3, with 9 bases that match TRBD1. The CDR3 consists of 15 residues. CDR1 is SGHRS and CDR2 is YFSETQ in the germline V gene. V shed 4 bases, J shed 4 bases, and the junction held 7 bases outside the gene matches. The CDR3 coding sequence is TGCGCCAGCAGCCTGGGGGACAGGGATTCAGATACGCAGTATTTT. Its protein is CASSLGDRDSDTQYF.

This clone was picked up a small number of times. The rearrangement uses TRBV3-1 (or the pseudogene TRBV3-2) and TRBJ1-2; no firm D call. The CDR3 loop spans 14 amino acids. V lost 1 base and J 4 bases, leaving 10 bases between the germline ends. Germline V gives CDR1 LGHDT, CDR2 YNNKEL (reference sequence). DNA for the CDR3: TGTGCCAGCAGCCAAGCACCTAATTCCTATGGCTACACCTTC. Translated: CASSQAPNSYGYTF.

The V gene is TRBV7-9, the J gene TRBJ1-1; 8 bases are shared with TRBD1. Germline CDR1 SEHNR, CDR2 FQNEAQ (reference sequence). The length of the CDR3 is 14 residues. Germline trimming cut 7 bases from V and 4 bases from J; bases unmatched to any gene: 8. The CDR3 DNA reads TGTGCCAGCATTGCAGGGGGCGCGGGCACTGAAGCTTTCTTT. It yields the protein CASIAGGAGTEAFF.

The gene calls are TRBV7-9 and TRBJ1-3; 8 positions match TRBD1. This CDR3 is built from 14 residues. With V trimmed by 5 bases and J by 2 bases, 2 bases remained unmatched. Germline V gene sequence: CDR1 SEHNR, CDR2 FQNEAQ (reference sequence). The CDR3 bases are TGTGCCAGCAGCCGGACAGGGACTGGAAACACCATATATTTT. Translated: CASSRTGTGNTIYF.

The sample holds one count of this clone. This rearrangement joins TRBV3-1 (or the pseudogene TRBV3-2) to TRBJ2-3; 11 nucleotides agree with TRBD2. The CDR3 is 16 amino acids. V lost 4 bases, J lost 3 bases, and 6 bases stayed unmatched. Germline V lookup: CDR1 LGHDT, CDR2 YNNKEL (reference sequence). The CDR3 DNA sequence: TGTGCCAGCAGCCCTTTAGCGGGGGGGCCAACAGATACGCAGTATTTT. Protein sequence: CASSPLAGGPTDTQYF.

The J gene is TRBJ2-1, the V gene TRBV28; 15 bases align to TRBD2. The CDR3 totals 17 residues. With V trimmed by 7 bases and J by 9 bases, 13 bases remained unmatched. CDR1 MDHEN and CDR2 SYDVKM come from the germline V gene. CDR3: CASKIFGLAGGPGEQFF. Written as DNA, the CDR3 is TGTGCCAGCAAGATCTTCGGACTAGCGGGAGGGCCGGGTGAGCAGTTCTTC. Complete variable domain (other parts from reference TRBV28 and TRBJ2-1): DVKVTQSSRYLVKRTGEKVFLECVQDMDHENMFWYRQDPGLGLRLIYFSYDVKMKEKGDIPEGYSVSREKKERFSLILESASTNQTSMYLCASKIFGLAGGPGEQFFGPGTRLTVL.